These T cell receptor beta chains were read from a single sample in a study of blood T cell repertoires in COVID-19. Clones were sequenced by immunoSEQ multiplex PCR, and TCRdb holds only the in-frame ones, with some missing. This table has about 230,000 clones, 81% appearing once. The sample was peripheral blood. These receptors all stem from a woman at least 80 years old with acute or convalescent COVID-19. CDR3s include the opening cysteine and the closing phenylalanine or tryptophan. Fields, in order: D gene, clone size, J gene, V gene, CDR3 protein, CDR3 DNA. The D gene is left open where the match is weak. Size is stated for part of the rows, as once, few or many counts, or as a class when the clone is expanded.

.	few	TRBJ1-1	TRBV5-4	CASSLQRGTEAFF	TGTGCCAGCAGCCTCCAAAGGGGCACTGAAGCTTTCTTT
.	.	TRBJ1-4	TRBV7-8	CASSSTRLSTNEKLFF	TGTGCCAGCAGCTCCACACGACTCTCAACTAATGAAAAACTGTTTTTT
TRBD1	.	TRBJ1-6	TRBV2	CASSTGTGFSLHF	TGTGCCAGCAGCACCGGGACAGGTTTTTCCCTCCACTTT
.	.	TRBJ2-7	TRBV23-1	CASTFTTRPSYEQYF	TGCGCCAGCACCTTCACGACTAGGCCCTCCTACGAGCAGTACTTC
.	.	TRBJ1-2	TRBV7-9	CASAAGVPNYGYTF	TGTGCCAGCGCGGCAGGGGTCCCTAACTATGGCTACACCTTC
TRBD2	.	TRBJ2-5	TRBV2	CASTGAGGETQYF	TGTGCCAGTACGGGGGCGGGAGGAGAGACCCAGTACTTC
TRBD2	.	TRBJ2-5	TRBV5-1	CASSLSSGSGRETQYF	TGCGCCAGCAGCTTGAGTAGCGGGAGCGGGAGAGAGACCCAGTACTTC
TRBD2	.	TRBJ2-1	TRBV6-5	CASSRVAGFDEQFF	TGTGCCAGTTCCAGGGTAGCGGGATTTGATGAGCAGTTCTTC
.	.	TRBJ1-3	TRBV5-4	CASRPWSRGTIYF	TGTGCCAGCAGACCCTGGTCCCGCGGCACCATATATTTT
TRBD1	.	TRBJ2-2	TRBV5-4	CASSPTGGPGGTGELFF	TGTGCCAGCAGTCCTACAGGGGGCCCCGGGGGTACCGGGGAGCTGTTTTTT
.	.	TRBJ1-6	TRBV6-5	CASRGRQHSPLHF	TGTGCCAGCAGGGGTCGACAGCATTCACCCCTCCACTTT
TRBD1	.	TRBJ1-2	TRBV19	CASYPTGDYGYTF	TGTGCCAGCTACCCAACAGGGGACTATGGCTACACCTTC
.	.	TRBJ1-6	TRBV28	CASTARSTGHNSPLHF	TGTGCCAGCACCGCTCGGTCTACAGGTCACAATTCACCCCTCCACTTT
TRBD2	.	TRBJ2-2	TRBV28	CASSLSGSDTGELFF	TGTGCCAGCAGTTTAAGCGGGAGCGACACCGGGGAGCTGTTTTTT
.	.	TRBJ2-7	TRBV7-6	CASSLNLRYEQYF	TGTGCCAGCAGCTTAAATTTGCGGTACGAGCAGTACTTC